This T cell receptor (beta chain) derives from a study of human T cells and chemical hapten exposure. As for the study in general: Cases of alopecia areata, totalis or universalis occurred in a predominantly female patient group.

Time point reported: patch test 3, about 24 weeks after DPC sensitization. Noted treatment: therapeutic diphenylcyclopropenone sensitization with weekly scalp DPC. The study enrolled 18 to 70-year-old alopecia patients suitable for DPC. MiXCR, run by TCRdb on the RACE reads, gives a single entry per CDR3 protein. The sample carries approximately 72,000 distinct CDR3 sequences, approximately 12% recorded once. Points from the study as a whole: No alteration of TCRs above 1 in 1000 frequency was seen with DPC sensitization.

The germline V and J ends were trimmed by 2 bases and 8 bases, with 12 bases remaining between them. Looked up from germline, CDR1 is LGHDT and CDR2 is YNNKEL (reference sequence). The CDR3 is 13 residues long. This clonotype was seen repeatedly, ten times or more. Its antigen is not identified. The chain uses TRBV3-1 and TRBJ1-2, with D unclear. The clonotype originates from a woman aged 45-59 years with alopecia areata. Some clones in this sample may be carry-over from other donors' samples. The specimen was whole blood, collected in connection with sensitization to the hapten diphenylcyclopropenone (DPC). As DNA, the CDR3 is TGTGCCAGCAGCCAAAGGGAGGCAGGAGGCTACACCTTC. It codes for CASSQREAGGYTF.